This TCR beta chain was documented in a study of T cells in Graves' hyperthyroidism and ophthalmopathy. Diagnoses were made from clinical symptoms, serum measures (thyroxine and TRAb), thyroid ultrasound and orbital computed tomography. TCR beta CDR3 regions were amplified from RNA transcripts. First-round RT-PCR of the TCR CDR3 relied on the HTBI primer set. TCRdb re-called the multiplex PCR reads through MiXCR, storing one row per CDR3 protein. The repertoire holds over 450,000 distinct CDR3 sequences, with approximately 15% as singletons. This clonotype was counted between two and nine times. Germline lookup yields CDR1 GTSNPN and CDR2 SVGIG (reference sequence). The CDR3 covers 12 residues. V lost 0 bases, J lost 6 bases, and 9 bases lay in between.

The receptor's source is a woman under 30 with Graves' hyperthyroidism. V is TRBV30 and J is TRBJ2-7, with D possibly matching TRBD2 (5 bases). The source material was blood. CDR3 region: CAWSVLRGEQYF. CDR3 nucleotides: TGTGCCTGGAGTGTACTCCGGGGCGAGCAGTACTTC.